This entry describes one TCR beta chain. Its cognate antigen has yet to be identified. No much larger clonotype is one base removed from it; base qualities were not supplied. The sample originates from a study of early T cells in non-severe SARS-CoV-2 infection (dated by TCRdb to 2020 to 2022). Turning to the overall study: Because TCR sequencing was done on bulk RNA from unsorted whole blood, the alpha and beta chains could not be paired.

The library was generated by 5' RACE. Sequencing relied on a NextSeq 500. Unique molecular identifiers were attached to individual cDNA molecules in the TCR library protocol so that sequencing error and PCR bias could be corrected. TCR alpha and beta chains were both sequenced, and the abundances of alpha and beta sequences in each sample were closely correlated with each other. As for the original processing: V gene, J gene and CDR3 annotation of TCR sequences was performed with Decombinator V4. Expanded TCRs were defined as changing significantly between any two time points under a Poisson model with p below 0.0001. TCR abundances were normalised to the total number of TCRs sequenced per sample and expressed as counts per million. MAIT TCRs were defined by TRAV1-2 paired with TRAJ12, TRAJ20 or TRAJ33, and iNKT TCRs by TRAV10 paired with TRAJ18. A search of VDJdb, accessed on 1 November 2021, was run for TCRs annotated to CMV, EBV and SARS-CoV-2, with TCRs annotated for multiple antigens excluded. TCRdb trimmed the raw reads at Q25, called clones with MiXCR and kept productive beta chains. Identical CDR3 proteins give one entry, which carries the most common genes and DNA. The V and J calls, along with clone size, are taken from TCRdb and not from the paper's own processing. The sample includes roughly 46,000 distinct CDR3 sequences, with around 10% observed a single time. The ten largest clones represent roughly 5.7% of the sample.

The study was a case-control design nested within a healthcare worker cohort in London, UK, with weekly nasopharyngeal swab PCR tests and blood sampling. Healthcare workers were recruited during the week of the UK lockdown, between 23 and 31 March 2020, and followed weekly for up to roughly 15 weeks. General conclusions and limits of the study: Matching against VDJdb was skewed toward anti-spike CD8 responses, likely underestimated virus-specific expansions, and missed private and CD4 specificities.

Trimming at the junction amounts to 6 bases on V and 5 bases on J, and the germline ends lie 22 bases apart. Including cysteine and phenylalanine, the CDR3 has 15 amino acids. This entry keeps only the CDR3 DNA: 45 bases, framed from base 1. The germline V gene (reference sequence) provides CDR1 DFQATT and CDR2 SNEGSKA. Recombination connected TRBV20-1 to TRBJ2-5, with the D gene call left open. The TCR sequence derives from an adult who was a healthcare worker with PCR-confirmed SARS-CoV-2 infection or an uninfected control (not recorded which). Sequencing was performed on whole blood, taken at baseline. The CDR3 sequence is CSAPRAQGMWETQYF. The nucleotide sequence reads TGCAGTGCCCCTCGAGCCCAAGGGATGTGGGAGACCCAGTACTTC.